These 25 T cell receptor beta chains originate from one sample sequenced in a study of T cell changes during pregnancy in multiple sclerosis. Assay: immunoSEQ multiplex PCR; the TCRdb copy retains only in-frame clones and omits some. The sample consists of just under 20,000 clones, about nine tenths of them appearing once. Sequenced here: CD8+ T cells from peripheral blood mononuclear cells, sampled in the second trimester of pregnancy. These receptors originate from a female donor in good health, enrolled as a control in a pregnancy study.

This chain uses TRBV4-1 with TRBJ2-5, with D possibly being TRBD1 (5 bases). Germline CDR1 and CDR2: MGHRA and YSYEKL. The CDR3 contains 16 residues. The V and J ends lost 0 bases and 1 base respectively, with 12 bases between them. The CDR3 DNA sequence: TGCGCCAGCAGCCAAGATGGACATTCATCCCAAGAGACCCAGTACTTC. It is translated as CASSQDGHSSQETQYF.

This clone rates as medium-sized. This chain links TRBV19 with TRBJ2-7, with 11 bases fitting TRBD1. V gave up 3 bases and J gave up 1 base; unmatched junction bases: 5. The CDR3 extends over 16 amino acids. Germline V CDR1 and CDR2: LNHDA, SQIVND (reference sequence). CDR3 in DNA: TGTGCCAGTAGTATTTCAGGACAGGGGGCATCCTACGAGCAGTACTTC. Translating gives CASSISGQGASYEQYF. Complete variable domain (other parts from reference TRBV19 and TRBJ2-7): DGGITQSPKYLFRKEGQNVTLSCEQNLNHDAMYWYRQDPGQGLRLIYYSQIVNDFQKGDIAEGYSVSREKKESFPLTVTSAQKNPTAFYLCASSISGQGASYEQYFGPGTRLTVT.

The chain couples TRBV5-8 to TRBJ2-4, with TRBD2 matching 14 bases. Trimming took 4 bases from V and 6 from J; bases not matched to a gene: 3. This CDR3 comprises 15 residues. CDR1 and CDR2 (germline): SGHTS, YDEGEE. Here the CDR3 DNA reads TGTGCCAGCAGCGCCGGGACTAGCGGGGGAAACATTCAGTACTTC. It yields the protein CASSAGTSGGNIQYF. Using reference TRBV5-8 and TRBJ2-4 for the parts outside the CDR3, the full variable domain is EAGVTQSPTHLIKTRGQQATLRCSPISGHTSVYWYQQALGLGLQFLLWYDEGEERNRGNFPPRFSGRQFPNYSSELNVNALELEDSALYLCASSAGTSGGNIQYFGAGTRLSVL.

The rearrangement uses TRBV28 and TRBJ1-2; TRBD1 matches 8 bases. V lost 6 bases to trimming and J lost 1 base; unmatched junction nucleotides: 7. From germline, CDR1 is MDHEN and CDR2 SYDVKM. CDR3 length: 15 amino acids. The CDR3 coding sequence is TGTGCCAGCAGCCCCGGACAGGGACTTAACTATGGCTACACCTTC. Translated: CASSPGQGLNYGYTF.

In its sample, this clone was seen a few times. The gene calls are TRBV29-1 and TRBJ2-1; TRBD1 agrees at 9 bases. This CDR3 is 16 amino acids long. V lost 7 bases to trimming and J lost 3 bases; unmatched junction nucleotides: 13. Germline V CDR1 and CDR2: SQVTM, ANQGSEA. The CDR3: CSGFTSDRGDYNEQFF. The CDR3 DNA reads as TGCAGCGGCTTCACTTCGGACAGGGGAGACTACAATGAGCAGTTCTTC.

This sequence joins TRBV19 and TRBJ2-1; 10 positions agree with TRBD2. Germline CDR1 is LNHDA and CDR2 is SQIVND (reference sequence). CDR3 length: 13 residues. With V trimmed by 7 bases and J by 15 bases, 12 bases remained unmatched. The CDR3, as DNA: TGTGCCAGTACCTCCCACGGGACTAGCGTGTGGTTCTTC. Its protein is CASTSHGTSVWFF.

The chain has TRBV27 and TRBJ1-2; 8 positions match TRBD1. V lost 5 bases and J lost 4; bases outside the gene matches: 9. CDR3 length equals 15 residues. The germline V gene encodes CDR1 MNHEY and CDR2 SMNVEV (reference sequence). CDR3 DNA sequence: TGTGCCAGCAGTCTCGGACAGGGAAATAGCTATGGCTACACCTTC. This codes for CASSLGQGNSYGYTF.

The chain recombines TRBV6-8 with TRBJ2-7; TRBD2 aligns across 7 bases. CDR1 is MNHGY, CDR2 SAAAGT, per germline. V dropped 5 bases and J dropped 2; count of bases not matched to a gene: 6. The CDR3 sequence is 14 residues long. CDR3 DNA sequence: TGTGCCAGCAGTCAGGACCGGGGGGCCTACGAGCAGTACTTC. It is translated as CASSQDRGAYEQYF.

The CDR3: CASSQGVGGTGTQYF. CDR3 DNA: TGTGCCAGCAGCCAAGGAGTTGGCGGGACGGGGACCCAGTACTTC. The genes are TRBV14 and TRBJ2-5; D may be TRBD2 (6 bases). CDR1 and CDR2 (germline): SGHDN, FVKESK. CDR3 length: 15 amino acids. Trimming pared 1 base from V and 7 bases from J, leaving 16 bases between.

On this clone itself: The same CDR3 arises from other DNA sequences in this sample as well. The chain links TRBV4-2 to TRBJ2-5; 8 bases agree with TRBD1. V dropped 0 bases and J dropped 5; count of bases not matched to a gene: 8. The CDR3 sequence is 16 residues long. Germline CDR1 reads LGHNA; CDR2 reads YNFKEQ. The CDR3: CASSQDSGQGAETQYF. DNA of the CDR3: TGTGCCAGCAGCCAAGATTCAGGACAGGGCGCCGAGACCCAGTACTTC.

CDR3 bases: TGTGCCAGCAGTGAAGGGGTGGGCTATTCCTACAATGAGCAGTTCTTC. Protein: CASSEGVGYSYNEQFF. The rearrangement uses TRBV6-4 and TRBJ2-1; possibly TRBD1 for D (5 bases). Per germline, CDR1 MRHNA and CDR2 SNTAGT. V was cut by 3 bases and J by 1 base, with 13 bases left in between. The CDR3 runs to 16 residues.

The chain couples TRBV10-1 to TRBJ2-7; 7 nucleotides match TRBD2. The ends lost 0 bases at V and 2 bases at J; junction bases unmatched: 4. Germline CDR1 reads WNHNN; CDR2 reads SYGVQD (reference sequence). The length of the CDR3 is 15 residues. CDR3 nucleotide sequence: TGCGCCAGCAGTGAGTCGGGAGGGAACACCTACGAGCAGTACTTC. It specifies CASSESGGNTYEQYF.

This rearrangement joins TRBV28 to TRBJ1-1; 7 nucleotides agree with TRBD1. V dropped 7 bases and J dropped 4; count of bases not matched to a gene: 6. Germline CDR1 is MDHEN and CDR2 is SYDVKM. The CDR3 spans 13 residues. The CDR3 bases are TGTGCCAGCAAAACAGGGGTGAGCACTGAAGCTTTCTTT. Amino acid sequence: CASKTGVSTEAFF.

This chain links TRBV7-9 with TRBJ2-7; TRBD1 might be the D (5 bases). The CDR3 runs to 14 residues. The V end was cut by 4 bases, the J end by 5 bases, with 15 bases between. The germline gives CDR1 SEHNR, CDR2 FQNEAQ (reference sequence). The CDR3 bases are TGTGCCAGCAGCTCGGGCACAGGTGGCCACGAGCAGTACTTC. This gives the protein CASSSGTGGHEQYF.

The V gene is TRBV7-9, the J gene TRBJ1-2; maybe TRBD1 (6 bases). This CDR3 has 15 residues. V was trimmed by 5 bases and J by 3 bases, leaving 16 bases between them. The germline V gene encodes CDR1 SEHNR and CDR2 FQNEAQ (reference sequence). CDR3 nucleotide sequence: TGTGCCAGCAGCCCCCCGGGACACCTAGACTATGGCTACACCTTC. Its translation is CASSPPGHLDYGYTF.

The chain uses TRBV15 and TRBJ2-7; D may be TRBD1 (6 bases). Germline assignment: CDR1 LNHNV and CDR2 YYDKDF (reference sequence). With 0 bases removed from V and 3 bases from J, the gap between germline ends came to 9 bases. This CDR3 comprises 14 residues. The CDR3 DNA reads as TGTGCCACCAGCAGAGACCGCAGGGGCTACGAGCAGTACTTC. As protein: CATSRDRRGYEQYF.

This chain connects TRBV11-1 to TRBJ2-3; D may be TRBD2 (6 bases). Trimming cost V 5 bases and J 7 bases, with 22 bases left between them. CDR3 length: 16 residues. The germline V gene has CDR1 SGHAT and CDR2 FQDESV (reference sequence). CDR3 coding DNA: TGTGCCAGCAGCAGGGGAGGAACCGCAGTAACGAATACGCAGTATTTT. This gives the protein CASSRGGTAVTNTQYF.

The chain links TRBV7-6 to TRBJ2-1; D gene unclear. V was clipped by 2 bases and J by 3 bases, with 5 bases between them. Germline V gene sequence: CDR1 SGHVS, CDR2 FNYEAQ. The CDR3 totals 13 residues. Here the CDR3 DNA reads TGTGCCAGCAGCTTAACGGGCTACAATGAGCAGTTCTTC. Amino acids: CASSLTGYNEQFF.

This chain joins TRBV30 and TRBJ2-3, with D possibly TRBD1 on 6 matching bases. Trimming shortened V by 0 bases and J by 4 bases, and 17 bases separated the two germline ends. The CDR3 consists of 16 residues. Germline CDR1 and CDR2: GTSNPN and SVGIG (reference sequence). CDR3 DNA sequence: TGTGCCTGGAGTGTAGGGTGGGACATTAAGGCAGATACGCAGTATTTT. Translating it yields CAWSVGWDIKADTQYF.

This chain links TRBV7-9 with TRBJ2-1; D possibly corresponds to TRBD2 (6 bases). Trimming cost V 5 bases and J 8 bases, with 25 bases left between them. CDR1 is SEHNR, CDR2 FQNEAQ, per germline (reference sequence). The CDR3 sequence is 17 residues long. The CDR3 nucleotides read TGTGCCAGCAGCCCAGAGGCGGGGACCGGGTTTAGGGATGAGCAGTTCTTC. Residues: CASSPEAGTGFRDEQFF.

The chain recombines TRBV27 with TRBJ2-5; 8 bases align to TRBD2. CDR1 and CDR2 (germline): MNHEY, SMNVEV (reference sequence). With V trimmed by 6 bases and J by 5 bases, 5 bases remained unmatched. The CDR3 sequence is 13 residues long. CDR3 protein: CASSPPGGETQYF. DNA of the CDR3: TGTGCCAGCAGCCCACCGGGAGGGGAGACCCAGTACTTC.

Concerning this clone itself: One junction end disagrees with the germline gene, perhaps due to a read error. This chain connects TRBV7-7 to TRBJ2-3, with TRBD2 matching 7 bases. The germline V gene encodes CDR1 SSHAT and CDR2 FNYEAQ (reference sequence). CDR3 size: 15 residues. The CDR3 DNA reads TGTGCTAGCAGCTTACGGGACTACCGCACAGATACGCAGTATTTT. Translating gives CASSLRDYRTDTQYF.

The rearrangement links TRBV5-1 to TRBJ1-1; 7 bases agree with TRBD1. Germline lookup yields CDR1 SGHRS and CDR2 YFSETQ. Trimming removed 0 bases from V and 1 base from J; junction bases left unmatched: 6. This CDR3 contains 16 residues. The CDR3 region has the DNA TGCGCCAGCAGCTTGGTGACAGGGCCGAGGAACACTGAAGCTTTCTTT. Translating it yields CASSLVTGPRNTEAFF.

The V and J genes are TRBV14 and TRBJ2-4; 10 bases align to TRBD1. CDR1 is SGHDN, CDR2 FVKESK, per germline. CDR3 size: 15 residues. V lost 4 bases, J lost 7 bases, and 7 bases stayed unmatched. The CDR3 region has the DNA TGTGCCAGCAGCCCACAAGGACAGGGGGTCAACATTCAGTACTTC. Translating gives CASSPQGQGVNIQYF.

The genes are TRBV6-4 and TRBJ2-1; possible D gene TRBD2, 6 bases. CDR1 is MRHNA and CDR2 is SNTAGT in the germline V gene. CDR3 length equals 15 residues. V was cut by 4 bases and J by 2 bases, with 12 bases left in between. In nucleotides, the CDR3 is TGTGCCAGCAGTGCATCGGAGGGACCCTACAATGAGCAGTTCTTC. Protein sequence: CASSASEGPYNEQFF.